This T cell receptor (beta chain) was identified in a study of CD8+ T cells in alopecia areata. This clone was picked up a small number of times. Its antigen remains unknown. Treatment noted: oral pan-JAK inhibitor, 5-10 mg twice daily. RNA was isolated and reverse transcribed to cDNA, the sequencing template. The table came from immunoSEQ multiplex PCR; TCRdb's copy has only in-frame clones and leaves some out. The sample lists tens of thousands of clones; around 90% were seen once. General study results and limits: In scalp and blood, many expanded lesional clones persisted during tofacitinib.

Germline CDR1 GTSNPN, CDR2 SVGIG (reference sequence). The ends lost 3 bases at V and 3 bases at J; junction bases unmatched: 8. The CDR3 totals 14 residues. This receptor was identified in a human donor with alopecia areata. The rearrangement joins TRBV30 to TRBJ2-7; TRBD2 matches 7 bases. The sample here was CD8+ T cells sorted from blood, taken at week 24, from a patient treated with tofacitinib. The CDR3: CAWSPWGGNYEQYF. The CDR3 DNA reads TGTGCCTGGAGCCCATGGGGGGGAAACTACGAGCAGTACTTC.